This passage covers 12 T cell receptor beta chains from one sample sequenced in a study of blood T cell repertoires in COVID-19 (dated by TCRdb to about 2020). Receptor libraries were prepared by the immunoSEQ multiplex PCR assay. TCRdb's version of the immuneACCESS table is confined to in-frame rearrangements and falls short of the full clone set. An unresolved V gene accounts for under half of the shortfall where checked; the remainder is of unknown origin. This sample gives roughly 280,000 clones in total; 80% to 90% of them show up just once. The ten largest make up roughly 2.3% of the sample. Sequenced: PBMCs or T cells enriched from blood (not recorded which). The source of these receptors is a woman in her late teens or twenties who had recovered from COVID-19.

The chain has TRBV19 and TRBJ2-1; TRBD2 aligns across 10 bases. V shed 3 bases and J 3 bases; nucleotides not matched to a gene: 2. The CDR3 loop spans 15 amino acids. From germline, CDR1 is LNHDA and CDR2 SQIVND (reference sequence). The CDR3 DNA reads as TGTGCCAGTAGTATCCTAGCGGGGGACTACAATGAGCAGTTCTTC. It is translated as CASSILAGDYNEQFF.

The rearrangement uses TRBV6-1 and TRBJ1-1; 7 nucleotides match TRBD1. The CDR3 runs 15 residues. V lost 3 bases and J lost 4; bases outside the gene matches: 8. In germline, CDR1 is MNHNS, CDR2 SASEGT. The CDR3 here is CASSELGGGITEAFF. For the CDR3, the DNA is TGTGCCAGCAGTGAGTTAGGGGGCGGGATCACTGAAGCTTTCTTT.

V usage is TRBV6-6 and J usage is TRBJ2-7, with D perhaps matching TRBD1 (6 bases). The CDR3 sequence is 14 residues long. The V gene lost 8 bases and the J gene lost 0 bases, with 14 bases spanning the gap. Looked up from germline, CDR1 is MNHNY and CDR2 is SVGAGI (reference sequence). The CDR3 bases are TGTGCCAGCGCACTCACAGGGAACTCCTACGAGCAGTACTTC. It codes for CASALTGNSYEQYF.

The V gene is TRBV2, the J gene TRBJ1-3; D gene ambiguous. Trimming left V 1 base short and J 2 bases short, with 12 bases between. This CDR3 is built from 16 residues. The V gene's germline CDR1 is SNHLY and CDR2 FYNNEI. The CDR3 sequence is CASSEVKGEAGNTIYF. The DNA of the CDR3 is TGTGCCAGCAGTGAAGTAAAGGGAGAAGCTGGAAACACCATATATTTT.

The genes are TRBV28 and TRBJ1-2; a possible D gene is TRBD1 (6 bases). Per the germline V gene, CDR1 is MDHEN and CDR2 is SYDVKM. V was shortened by 3 bases and J by 1 base, with 12 bases between the two germline ends. The CDR3 is made up of 15 amino acids. The CDR3 here is CASSFRTAFNYGYTF. The CDR3 DNA follows: TGTGCCAGCAGTTTCCGGACAGCTTTTAACTATGGCTACACCTTC.

V and J are TRBV18 and TRBJ2-3, with 9 bases that match TRBD2. CDR1 and CDR2 from the germline V gene are KGHSH and LQKENI. This CDR3 region has 16 residues. Trimming removed 0 bases from V and 5 bases from J; junction bases left unmatched: 6. The CDR3 protein is CASSPPGGGAGDTQYF. The CDR3 nucleotides are TGTGCCAGCTCACCACCCGGCGGGGGGGCCGGAGATACGCAGTATTTT.

The chain carries TRBV28 and TRBJ1-2; no clear D. V lost 4 bases to trimming and J lost 8 bases, with 8 bases between them. CDR3 length equals 11 residues. Germline V gene data show CDR1 as MDHEN and CDR2 as SYDVKM. CDR3 in amino acids: CASSYLQGYTF. The CDR3 bases are TGTGCCAGCAGTTACCTTCAGGGCTACACCTTC.

The rearrangement links TRBV10-3 to TRBJ1-1; D unclear. From germline, CDR1 is ENHRY and CDR2 SYGVKD. The V gene lost 2 bases and the J gene lost 8 bases, with 15 bases spanning the gap. This CDR3 comprises 14 residues. This chain's CDR3 is CAISEATDFSEAFF. CDR3 DNA sequence: TGTGCCATCAGTGAGGCGACTGACTTCTCCGAAGCTTTCTTT.

The chain employs TRBV5-1 and TRBJ1-4, with D unclear. CDR1 and CDR2 from the germline V gene are SGHRS and YFSETQ. Trimming removed 0 bases from V and 6 bases from J, with 15 bases in between. The CDR3 covers 16 residues. CDR3 nucleotides: TGCGCCAGCAGCTTGGCTGGGCGGGCAGTGGATGAAAAACTGTTTTTT. Encoded protein: CASSLAGRAVDEKLFF.

The chain combines TRBV7-8 with TRBJ1-2, with D perhaps matching TRBD1 (5 bases). V was shortened by 5 bases and J by 5 bases, with 21 bases between the two germline ends. The V gene's germline CDR1 is SGHVS and CDR2 FQNEAQ. This CDR3 has 16 amino acids. The CDR3 bases are TGTGCCAGCAGCCCCCAGTTGGGCAGGGCGAGATATGGCTACACCTTC. This sequence encodes CASSPQLGRARYGYTF. Using reference TRBV7-8 and TRBJ1-2 for the parts outside the CDR3, the full variable domain is GAGVSQSPRYKVAKRGQDVALRCDPISGHVSLFWYQQALGQGPEFLTYFQNEAQLDKSGLPSDRFFAERPEGSVSTLKIQRTQQEDSAVYLCASSPQLGRARYGYTFGSGTRLTVV.

J is TRBJ1-5 and V is TRBV19, with 8 bases that match TRBD1. This CDR3 is 17 amino acids long. Unmatched junction bases numbered 12, after V lost 7 bases and J lost 1 base. Germline V gene data show CDR1 as LNHDA and CDR2 as SQIVND (reference sequence). The CDR3 bases are TGTGCCAGTAAAAAACTAGACAGGGGCCGGAGCAATCAGCCCCAGCATTTT. Translating it yields CASKKLDRGRSNQPQHF.

The rearrangement uses TRBV7-9 and TRBJ1-5; no reliable D call. The V end was cut by 10 bases, the J end by 2 bases, with 9 bases between. The CDR3 runs 12 residues. The germline V gene encodes CDR1 SEHNR and CDR2 FQNEAQ (reference sequence). The CDR3 is CATQDGNQPQHF. The CDR3 DNA follows: TGTGCCACCCAGGATGGCAATCAGCCCCAGCATTTT.